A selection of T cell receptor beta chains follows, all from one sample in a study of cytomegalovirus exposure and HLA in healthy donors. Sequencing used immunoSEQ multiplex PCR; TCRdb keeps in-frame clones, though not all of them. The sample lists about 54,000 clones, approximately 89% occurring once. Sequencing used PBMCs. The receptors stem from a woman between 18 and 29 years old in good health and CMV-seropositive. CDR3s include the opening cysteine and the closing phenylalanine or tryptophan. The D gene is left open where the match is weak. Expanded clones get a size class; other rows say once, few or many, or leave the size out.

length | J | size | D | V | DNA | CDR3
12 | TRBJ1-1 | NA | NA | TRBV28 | TGTGAGACGCGCACCGGGGACACTGAAGCTTTCTTT | CETRTGDTEAFF
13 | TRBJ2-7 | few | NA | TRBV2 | TGTGCCAGCAGTTTTAGCCCCACCTACGAGCAGTACTTC | CASSFSPTYEQYF
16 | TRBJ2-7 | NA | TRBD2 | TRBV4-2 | TGTGCCAGCAGCCAAGTGGGGACTAGCGGCTCCTACGAGCAGTACTTC | CASSQVGTSGSYEQYF
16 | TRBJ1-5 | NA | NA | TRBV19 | TGTGCCAGTAGATGGGCGGGGGGAGATAGCAATCAGCCCCAGCATTTT | CASRWAGGDSNQPQHF
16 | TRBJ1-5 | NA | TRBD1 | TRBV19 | TGTGCCAGTAGTAGTACAGGGGGAGTTATTAGTCAGCCCCAGCATTTT | CASSSTGGVISQPQHF
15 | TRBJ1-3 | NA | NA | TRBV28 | TGTGCCAGCAGTCCCAACCGGGACTCTGGAAACACCATATATTTT | CASSPNRDSGNTIYF
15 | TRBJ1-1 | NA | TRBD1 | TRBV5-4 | TGTGCCAGCAGCTTGGGGGACAGGGGGACCACTGAAGCTTTCTTT | CASSLGDRGTTEAFF
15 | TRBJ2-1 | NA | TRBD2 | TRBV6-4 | TGTGCCAGCAGTGATCGGACTAGCGGACACAATGAGCAGTTCTTC | CASSDRTSGHNEQFF
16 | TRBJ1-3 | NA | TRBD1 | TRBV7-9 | TGTGCCAGCAGCTTACCGGGACAGGGAAAATTGAACACCATATATTTT | CASSLPGQGKLNTIYF
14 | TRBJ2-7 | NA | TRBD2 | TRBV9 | TGTGCCAGCAGCGGGACTAGCGGGACCTACGAGCAGTACTTC | CASSGTSGTYEQYF
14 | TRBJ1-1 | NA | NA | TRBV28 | TGTGCCAGCAGGGCGACAGAACAGAACACTGAAGCTTTCTTT | CASRATEQNTEAFF
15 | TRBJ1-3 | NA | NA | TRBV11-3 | TGTGCCAGCAGCTTTTTAACAGGGCCTGGAAACACCATATATTTT | CASSFLTGPGNTIYF
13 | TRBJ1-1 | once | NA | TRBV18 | TGTGCCATTACCCCTCAGGGGCGCACTGAAGCTTTCTTT | CAITPQGRTEAFF
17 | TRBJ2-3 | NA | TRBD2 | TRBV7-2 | TGTGCCAGCAGCTTACAGTTTCCTAGCGGGGGTGGAGATACGCAGTATTTT | CASSLQFPSGGGDTQYF
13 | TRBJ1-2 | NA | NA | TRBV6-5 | TGTGCCAGCAGTAAAAACAGGGTATACGGCTACACCTTC | CASSKNRVYGYTF
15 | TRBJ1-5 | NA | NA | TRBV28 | TGTGCCAGCAGTCCCCCGGGGGGTGGGAATCAGCCCCAGCATTTT | CASSPPGGGNQPQHF
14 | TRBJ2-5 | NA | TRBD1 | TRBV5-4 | TGTGCCAGCAGCCCGACAGGGCCTCAAGAGACCCAGTACTTC | CASSPTGPQETQYF
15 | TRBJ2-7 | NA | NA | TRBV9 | TGTGCCAGCAGCGTGGGGGTGACAAGGGGGTACGAGCAGTACTTC | CASSVGVTRGYEQYF
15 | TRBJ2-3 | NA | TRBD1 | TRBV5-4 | TGTGCCAGCAGCGTACAGGGGGCGCAGACAGATACGCAGTATTTT | CASSVQGAQTDTQYF
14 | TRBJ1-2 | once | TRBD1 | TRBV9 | TGTGCCAGCAGCGTAGCCGGGACAGGGGATGGCTACACCTTC | CASSVAGTGDGYTF
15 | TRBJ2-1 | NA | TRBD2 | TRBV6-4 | TGTGCCAGCAGTGACGGGTCTAGCGGGGGCAATGAGCAGTTCTTC | CASSDGSSGGNEQFF
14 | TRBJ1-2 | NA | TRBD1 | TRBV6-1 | TGTGCCAGCAGTGAATTACAGGGGAACTATGGCTACACCTTC | CASSELQGNYGYTF
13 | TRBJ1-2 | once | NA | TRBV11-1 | TGTGCCAGCAGCTTTAGCCGGAACTATGGCTACACCTTC | CASSFSRNYGYTF
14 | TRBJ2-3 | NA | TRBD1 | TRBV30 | TGTGCCTTGATAAATTCAGGGGGCAGAGATACGCAGTATTTT | CALINSGGRDTQYF
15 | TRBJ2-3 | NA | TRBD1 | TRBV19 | TGTGCCAGTAGTATAGGGGCAGGGACAGTGGATACGCAGTATTTT | CASSIGAGTVDTQYF
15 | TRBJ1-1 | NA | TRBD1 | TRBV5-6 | TGTGCCAGCAGCGCAGGGGACAGGGGACACACTGAAGCTTTCTTT | CASSAGDRGHTEAFF
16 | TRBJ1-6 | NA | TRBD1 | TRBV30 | TGTGCCTGGAGTCCGCCCTTAACAGGGGGGGCTTCACCCCTCCACTTT | CAWSPPLTGGASPLHF
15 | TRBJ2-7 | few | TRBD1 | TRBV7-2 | TGTGCCAGCAGCAAACAGGGGCCCCTGTTGGGCGAGCAGTACTTC | CASSKQGPLLGEQYF
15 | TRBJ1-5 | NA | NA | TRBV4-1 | TGCGCCAGCAGCCGGGGGCCCACGGAGAATCAGCCCCAGCATTTT | CASSRGPTENQPQHF
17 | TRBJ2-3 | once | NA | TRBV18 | TGTGCCAGCTCACCACGCGCGGCAGGGTCCCGCACAGATACGCAGTATTTT | CASSPRAAGSRTDTQYF
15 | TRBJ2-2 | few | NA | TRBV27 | TGTGCCAGTAGATCAGGGGAAAATGAGGCCGGGGAGCTGTTTTTT | CASRSGENEAGELFF
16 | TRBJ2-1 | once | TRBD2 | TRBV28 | TGTGCCAGCAGTCTCCGACTAGCGGGGGAATACAATGAGCAGTTCTTC | CASSLRLAGEYNEQFF
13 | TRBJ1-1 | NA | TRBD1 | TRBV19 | TGTGCCAGTAGACAGGGGGGCGGCACTGAAGCTTTCTTT | CASRQGGGTEAFF
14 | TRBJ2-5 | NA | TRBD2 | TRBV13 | TGTGCCACCCGACAGCGGGGGGCGCAAGAGACCCAGTACTTC | CATRQRGAQETQYF
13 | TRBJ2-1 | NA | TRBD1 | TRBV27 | TGTGCCAGCAGGACAGGGAACTACAATGAGCAGTTCTTC | CASRTGNYNEQFF
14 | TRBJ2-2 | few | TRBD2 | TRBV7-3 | TGTGCCAGCAGCCAAACACGGGGGGACCGGGAGCTGTTTTTT | CASSQTRGDRELFF
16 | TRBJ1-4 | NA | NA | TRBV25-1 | TGTGCCAGCAGTGAATATACCGGACAAATTAATGAAAAACTGTTTTTT | CASSEYTGQINEKLFF